This TCR beta chain comes out of a study of post-analysis software for immune sequencing data. Whole-study findings and limits: When patients were compared with controls, a handful of TRBV segments were more frequent, TRBV5-6, TRBV5-1 and TRBV20-1 among them. Multiple sclerosis patients had significantly lower normalized Chao1 diversity than controls.

After removal of 3 bases from V and 8 bases from J, the junction contained 3 bases not matched to a gene. This CDR3 has 15 amino acids. Germline CDR1 reads KGHDR; CDR2 reads SFDVKD. On this clonotype itself: Its antigen is currently unknown.

Tagging with unique molecular identifiers was a feature of the TCR beta cDNA libraries. Researchers reported 400,000 to 550,000 cDNA molecules coming from roughly 0.93 to 9.6 million T cells. MiXCR was run by TCRdb on the PCR reads, yielding one entry per CDR3 protein. Of some 240,000 distinct CDR3 sequences in the sample, 30% to 45% were seen once. The sequenced material came from blood. The chain uses TRBV24-1 and TRBJ2-2, with 12 bases matching TRBD2. The TCR originated in a girl aged 10 to 17 with multiple sclerosis. DNA for the CDR3: TGTGCCACCAGTGATCGGACTAGCGGGACTGGGGAGCTGTTTTTT. Translated, it gives CATSDRTSGTGELFF.